A single T cell receptor (beta chain) is shown here with its context. Its antigen is not identified. The data stem from a study of CD8 T cells in ankylosing spondylitis. Notes on the study in general: There was a TCR beta motif, made of several highly homologous variants, that appeared characteristic of ankylosing spondylitis blood.

TCRdb re-analysed the 5' RACE reads in MiXCR, keeping a single row per CDR3 protein. The table lists about 840,000 distinct CDR3 sequences, 12% of them singletons, with roughly 0.51% in the top ten. CDR1 is MNHEY, CDR2 SMNVEV, per germline (reference sequence). The CDR3 runs to 14 residues. V gave up 4 bases and J gave up 5 bases, with 12 bases separating them. The chain couples TRBV27 to TRBJ1-3; possibly TRBD1 for D (5 bases). Sequenced: blood, either unsorted or a sorted T cell fraction (not recorded which). This TCR was sampled from a male donor with ankylosing spondylitis. The CDR3 DNA reads as TGTGCCAGCAGTTCGGCAGGGTCGAGAAACACCATATATTTT. Translation gives CASSSAGSRNTIYF.